This TCR beta chain was identified during a study of shared clonotypes between healthy human individuals. Background on the study: Donor ages ranged 18 to 49 years: a couple of women, three men.

Sorted-subset replicate PCRs used around 200 ng of genomic DNA. This amount corresponded to 25,000 to 30,000 T cell genomes. Here immunoSEQ multiplex PCR was the method, and the copy in TCRdb shows in-frame clones only, minus some. The table shows approximately 350,000 clones, with around 67% occurring only once. Germline values: CDR1 LNHNV, CDR2 YYDKDF (reference sequence). This CDR3 is built from 15 residues. The V gene end was trimmed by 3 bases and the J gene end by 7 bases; junction bases not matched to a gene: 7. The chain couples TRBV15 to TRBJ2-1; 9 nucleotides align to TRBD1. The sample consisted of memory CD4+ T cells sorted from blood. Documented subset: CD45RA-negative fraction. The sequence came from a man between 25 and 39 years old in good health. The CDR3 spells CATSRSDRGYNEQFF. The CDR3 DNA reads as TGTGCCACCAGCAGGAGTGACAGGGGGTATAATGAGCAGTTCTTC.